These 30 T cell receptor beta chains were all obtained from the same sample, sequenced in a study of T cell responses to AZD1222 COVID-19 vaccine. Sequencing used immunoSEQ multiplex PCR; TCRdb keeps in-frame clones, though not all of them. The sample includes about 120,000 clones, about 92% of them seen just once. The material was peripheral blood, obtained on day 0 of AZD1222 vaccination. The receptor set was obtained from an adult in good health.

The chain employs TRBV4-1 and TRBJ1-1; D call uncertain. The CDR3 length is 12 residues. In germline, CDR1 is MGHRA, CDR2 YSYEKL. Deletions cut 1 base from V and 8 bases from J, with 8 bases between. This CDR3 reads CASSQVSREAFF. CDR3 in DNA: TGCGCCAGCAGCCAAGTAAGCAGGGAAGCTTTCTTT.

The J gene is TRBJ2-7, the V gene TRBV14; D remains ambiguous. Trimming took off 4 bases at V and 5 bases at J, with 12 bases between the two ends. The CDR3 is 13 residues long. Germline V gene data show CDR1 as SGHDN and CDR2 as FVKESK. CDR3 DNA sequence: TGTGCCAGCAGCCGATTATTACGAGACGAGCAGTACTTC. This encodes CASSRLLRDEQYF.

CDR3 in DNA: TGTGCCAGCAGCTTAGACCAAACAGGGGGCTCGTCGGAAGCTTTCTTT. This encodes CASSLDQTGGSSEAFF. V and J are TRBV7-8 and TRBJ1-1; 9 bases fit TRBD1. Germline V CDR1 and CDR2: SGHVS, FQNEAQ. V was clipped by 1 base and J by 8 bases; unmatched bases: 11. The CDR3 has 16 residues. Filled out from reference TRBV7-8 and TRBJ1-1, the complete variable domain reads GAGVSQSPRYKVAKRGQDVALRCDPISGHVSLFWYQQALGQGPEFLTYFQNEAQLDKSGLPSDRFFAERPEGSVSTLKIQRTQQEDSAVYLCASSLDQTGGSSEAFFGQGTRLTVV.

This sequence joins TRBV12-3 or TRBV12-4 and TRBJ1-1; D not resolved. This CDR3 is 12 amino acids long. The V and J ends lost 5 bases and 5 bases respectively, with 9 bases between them. CDR3: CASSPGMTEAFF. CDR3 in DNA: TGTGCCAGCAGTCCTGGGATGACTGAAGCTTTCTTT.

V is TRBV19 and J is TRBJ2-3, with D possibly being TRBD2 (6 bases). V was clipped by 5 bases and J by 5 bases, with 14 bases between them. The CDR3 length is 14 residues. CDR1 and CDR2 from the germline V gene are LNHDA and SQIVND (reference sequence). Written as DNA, the CDR3 is TGTGCCAGTAGTCCACACCCAGCGGGAGATACGCAGTATTTT. Translated, it gives CASSPHPAGDTQYF.

V and J are TRBV28 and TRBJ1-1, with 7 bases fitting TRBD1. CDR1 and CDR2 (germline): MDHEN, SYDVKM. J lost 0 bases, V lost 6 bases, and 4 bases had no gene match. The CDR3 runs 14 residues. The chain's CDR3 is CASRVQGLNTEAFF. The CDR3 nucleotides are TGTGCCAGCAGAGTACAGGGGTTGAACACTGAAGCTTTCTTT.

This CDR3 reads CASNSGTDTQYF. DNA for the CDR3: TGCGCCAGCAACTCTGGCACAGATACGCAGTATTTT. V is TRBV5-1 and J is TRBJ2-3; D ambiguous. This CDR3 has 12 residues. Germline values: CDR1 SGHRS, CDR2 YFSETQ. Trimming pared 6 bases from V and 1 base from J, leaving 6 bases between.

The chain carries TRBV4-2 and TRBJ1-6; 7 bases match TRBD1. Germline lookup yields CDR1 LGHNA and CDR2 YNFKEQ. Trimming at V came to 5 bases and at J to 6 bases, leaving 4 bases not matched to a gene. The CDR3 covers 14 residues. CDR3 DNA sequence: TGTGCCAGCAGCTCTAGACAGGGTAATTCACCCCTCCACTTT. Translation: CASSSRQGNSPLHF.

The chain joins TRBV4-1 to TRBJ2-1; the match to TRBD2 covers 10 bases. Trimming cost V 0 bases and J 7 bases; bases outside gene matches: 9. The CDR3 consists of 17 residues. Germline lookup yields CDR1 MGHRA and CDR2 YSYEKL. The CDR3 region has the DNA TGCGCCAGCAGCCAAGAGCCCCCTAGCGGGAGTTTTAATGAGCAGTTCTTC. This codes for CASSQEPPSGSFNEQFF.

The chain carries TRBV28 and TRBJ1-2; TRBD1 is a possible D gene (5 bases). V dropped 2 bases and J dropped 4 bases, with 17 bases sitting between them. Germline CDR1 and CDR2: MDHEN and SYDVKM. This CDR3 has 16 amino acids. The CDR3 DNA reads TGTGCCAGCAGTTTAGCCAGACGCAGGGAGTTCTATGGCTACACCTTC. It specifies CASSLARRREFYGYTF.

The genes are TRBV5-1 and TRBJ2-7; D possibly corresponds to TRBD2 (6 bases). With 1 base removed from V and 3 bases from J, the gap between germline ends came to 14 bases. CDR1 is SGHRS, CDR2 YFSETQ, per germline. The CDR3 has 15 residues. CDR3 region: CASSLLTGEGYEQYF. CDR3 nucleotide sequence: TGCGCCAGCAGCTTGTTGACGGGAGAAGGCTACGAGCAGTACTTC.

This clone was seen a handful of times. The J gene is TRBJ1-3, the V gene TRBV29-1; D perhaps matches TRBD1 (5 bases). Germline V gives CDR1 SQVTM, CDR2 ANQGSEA. V lost 4 bases to trimming and J lost 1 base, with 11 bases between them. CDR3 size: 14 residues. The CDR3 coding sequence is TGCAGCGTTGGGACTGGGGGGTCTGGAAACACCATATATTTT. This sequence encodes CSVGTGGSGNTIYF.

V usage is TRBV20-1 and J usage is TRBJ1-3; D not resolved. The CDR3 spans 17 residues. Germline assignment: CDR1 DFQATT and CDR2 SNEGSKA (reference sequence). V was trimmed by 3 bases and J by 0 bases, leaving 18 bases between them. The CDR3 region has the DNA TGCAGTGCTAGTGGGTCTCGGTTCTCCAACTCTGGAAACACCATATATTTT. As protein: CSASGSRFSNSGNTIYF.

The sample holds a few counts of this clone. This chain joins TRBV7-8 and TRBJ2-1; D possibly corresponds to TRBD2 (5 bases). Trimming took 8 bases from V and 8 from J, leaving 19 bases between them. Per germline, CDR1 SGHVS and CDR2 FQNEAQ. CDR3 size: 14 residues. The CDR3 DNA reads as TGTGCCAGCCGACGTTTTGGCGGGTACCATGAGCAGTTCTTC. It encodes CASRRFGGYHEQFF.

CDR3: CASSEMREGRYEQFF. The CDR3, as DNA: TGTGCCAGCAGTGAAATGCGGGAGGGCCGATATGAGCAGTTCTTC. The rearrangement uses TRBV6-1 and TRBJ2-1; TRBD2 agrees at 9 bases. The CDR3 extends over 15 amino acids. Germline trimming cut 2 bases from V and 8 bases from J; bases unmatched to any gene: 7. From germline, CDR1 is MNHNS and CDR2 SASEGT.

The chain couples TRBV27 to TRBJ1-5; no reliable D call. The V gene lost 4 bases and the J gene lost 4 bases, with 17 bases spanning the gap. The CDR3 is 16 amino acids. CDR1 and CDR2 from the germline V gene are MNHEY and SMNVEV (reference sequence). The chain's CDR3 is CASSSPKLGPNQPQHF. The CDR3 DNA sequence: TGTGCCAGCAGTTCCCCCAAATTGGGCCCGAATCAGCCCCAGCATTTT.

The J gene is TRBJ1-5, the V gene TRBV27; no reliable D call. The CDR3 consists of 12 residues. V was trimmed by 8 bases and J by 7 bases, leaving 12 bases between them. CDR1 is MNHEY and CDR2 is SMNVEV in the germline V gene (reference sequence). The CDR3 protein is CASGPTMQPQHF. The CDR3 DNA is TGTGCCAGCGGCCCCACCATGCAGCCCCAGCATTTT.

The chain uses TRBV28 and TRBJ2-1, with unresolved D. Germline V gene sequence: CDR1 MDHEN, CDR2 SYDVKM. The CDR3 covers 14 residues. V was trimmed by 3 bases and J by 2 bases, leaving 8 bases between them. Here the CDR3 DNA reads TGTGCCAGCAGTTTTGTGGAAACCTACAATGAGCAGTTCTTC. Protein product: CASSFVETYNEQFF.

The chain uses TRBV25-1 and TRBJ2-7, with D maybe TRBD2 (5 bases). Germline CDR1 and CDR2: MGHDK and SYGVNS. Trimming shortened V by 10 bases and J by 7 bases, and 20 bases separated the two germline ends. The CDR3 contains 13 residues. The CDR3 DNA reads TGTGCCACACGGACTCCGGCGGGCCGAGAGCAGTACTTC. Translating it yields CATRTPAGREQYF.

This chain connects TRBV7-9 to TRBJ1-1, with D hard to call. Trimming stripped 5 bases from V and 0 bases from J, with 7 bases between. CDR1 and CDR2 from the germline V gene are SEHNR and FQNEAQ (reference sequence). This CDR3 is 13 amino acids long. This CDR3 reads CASSLQVNTEAFF. CDR3 nucleotides: TGTGCCAGCAGCCTCCAAGTGAACACTGAAGCTTTCTTT.

The chain employs TRBV5-1 and TRBJ2-5, with D perhaps matching TRBD2 (6 bases). Germline V gives CDR1 SGHRS, CDR2 YFSETQ. This CDR3 has 14 residues. V was cut by 2 bases and J by 0 bases, with 8 bases left in between. CDR3 DNA: TGCGCCAGCAGCTTTTGGGGGGACCAAGAGACCCAGTACTTC. It is translated as CASSFWGDQETQYF.

The genes are TRBV19 and TRBJ2-6; possible D gene TRBD1, 5 bases. V lost 7 bases and J 2 bases, leaving 6 bases between the germline ends. CDR3 size: 13 residues. CDR1 and CDR2 (germline): LNHDA, SQIVND (reference sequence). The CDR3 reads CASTGTGANVLTF. DNA of the CDR3: TGTGCCAGTACAGGGACTGGGGCCAACGTCCTGACTTTC. The full variable domain, rest sourced from reference TRBV19 and TRBJ2-6, is DGGITQSPKYLFRKEGQNVTLSCEQNLNHDAMYWYRQDPGQGLRLIYYSQIVNDFQKGDIAEGYSVSREKKESFPLTVTSAQKNPTAFYLCASTGTGANVLTFGAGSRLTVL.

CDR3 sequence reads: CASSLMGQEAFF. The CDR3 region has the DNA TGTGCCAGCAGCTTGATGGGGCAAGAAGCTTTCTTT. The rearrangement joins TRBV5-6 to TRBJ1-1, with D possibly being TRBD1 (5 bases). Germline-derived CDR1 and CDR2 are SGHDT and YYEEEE. The CDR3 is made up of 12 amino acids. Trimming pared 1 base from V and 8 bases from J, leaving 9 bases between.

The chain combines TRBV11-2 with TRBJ1-3; D not resolved. From germline, CDR1 is SGHAT and CDR2 FQNNGV. The germline V and J ends were trimmed by 1 base and 4 bases, with 2 bases remaining between them. The CDR3 loop spans 12 amino acids. This CDR3 reads CASSLGGNTIYF. CDR3 DNA sequence: TGTGCCAGCAGCTTAGGCGGAAACACCATATATTTT.

The chain joins TRBV5-1 to TRBJ1-5; TRBD1 might be the D (6 bases). From germline, CDR1 is SGHRS and CDR2 YFSETQ. There are 15 residues in the CDR3. Deletions cut 0 bases from V and 3 bases from J, with 10 bases between. The DNA of the CDR3 is TGCGCCAGCAGCTTGGATTGGGGGCCCAATCAGCCCCAGCATTTT. Translated, it gives CASSLDWGPNQPQHF.

The chain combines TRBV9 with TRBJ1-2; no definite D call. CDR3 length: 16 residues. Germline loops: CDR1 SGDLS, CDR2 YYNGEE. With 0 bases removed from V and 8 bases from J, the gap between germline ends came to 20 bases. CDR3 sequence reads: CASSVGWSGSVKGYTF. Written as DNA, the CDR3 is TGTGCCAGCAGCGTAGGTTGGTCGGGCTCGGTGAAGGGCTACACCTTC.

The chain links TRBV10-2 to TRBJ2-7, with 8 nucleotides matching TRBD1. The CDR3 spans 14 residues. Germline values: CDR1 WSHSY, CDR2 SAAADI. V lost 4 bases to trimming and J lost 7 bases; unmatched junction nucleotides: 9. Here the CDR3 reads CASSGSARGLEQYF. For the CDR3, the DNA is TGCGCCAGCAGTGGGTCGGCCAGGGGGCTTGAGCAGTACTTC.

This clone has only one observation. The rearrangement joins TRBV30 to TRBJ2-1, with 15 bases aligning to TRBD2. V was clipped by 3 bases and J by 9 bases; unmatched bases: 6. Germline values: CDR1 GTSNPN, CDR2 SVGIG (reference sequence). The CDR3 contains 15 residues. CDR3 residues: CAWRGTSGRLGEQFF. The CDR3 region has the DNA TGTGCCTGGAGAGGGACTAGCGGGAGGCTTGGTGAGCAGTTCTTC. Using reference TRBV30 and TRBJ2-1 for the parts outside the CDR3, the full variable domain is SQTIHQWPATLVQPVGSPLSLECTVEGTSNPNLYWYRQAAGRGLQLLFYSVGIGQISSEVPQNLSASRPQDRQFILSSKKLLLSDSGFYLCAWRGTSGRLGEQFFGPGTRLTVL.

The chain recombines TRBV12-3 or TRBV12-4 with TRBJ1-2; D ambiguous. This CDR3 comprises 12 residues. Trimming stripped 2 bases from V and 7 bases from J, with 8 bases between. The CDR3 protein is CASSLKGSGYTF. CDR3 DNA sequence: TGTGCCAGCAGTTTAAAAGGGTCTGGCTACACCTTC.

This chain links TRBV27 with TRBJ1-6; TRBD1 matches at 9 bases. This CDR3 is 15 amino acids long. The V and J ends lost 3 bases and 7 bases, in that order; junction bases with no gene match: 4. Germline-derived CDR1 and CDR2 are MNHEY and SMNVEV (reference sequence). CDR3 sequence: CASSFGTGNNSPLHF. CDR3 in DNA: TGTGCCAGCAGTTTCGGGACAGGGAACAATTCACCCCTCCACTTT.